The T cell receptor (beta chain) described here comes from a study of cytomegalovirus exposure and HLA in healthy donors. The PCR had 60 Vbeta and 13 Jbeta primers. Assay: immunoSEQ multiplex PCR; the TCRdb copy retains only in-frame clones and omits some. Seen here are about 67,000 clones, roughly 80% observed once, and the top ten hold about 2.9%. Trimming left V 2 bases short and J 3 bases short, with 4 bases between. The CDR3 covers 12 residues. Germline lookup yields CDR1 KGHSH and CDR2 LQKENI. Findings and limits, study-wide: Several of the most significant clusters appeared, in a later analysis, to be linked to common viral pathogens. A later analysis, which compared TCR beta chains of equal frequency, found the HLA-associated ones more clonally expanded. Among TCR beta chains, those listed as cytomegalovirus-associated numbered fewer than 200. Indistinguishability led to the exclusion of some V segments, TRBV6-2 and TRBV6-3 included.

This clone came up a few times. No antigen is known for it. The sequence derives from a woman in her 30s in good health and CMV-seronegative. Sequences were obtained from PBMCs. The rearrangement uses TRBV18 and TRBJ1-1; no reliable D call. The CDR3 DNA sequence: TGTGCCAGCTCACCAGGAGACACTGAAGCTTTCTTT. This gives the protein CASSPGDTEAFF.